Below, 19 T cell receptor beta chains from the same sample are listed, as sequenced in a study of T cells after yellow fever vaccination. TCRdb itself ran the 5' RACE reads through MiXCR, one entry per CDR3 protein. The data hold roughly 180,000 distinct CDR3 sequences, with about 6.2% observed a single time. Sample: CD4+ T cells sorted from PBMCs, taken on the day of the first yellow fever vaccination. The source is a man aged 18 to 29 who received the YFV17D yellow fever vaccine.

This clonotype was seen ten or more times. One junction end does not reproduce the germline sequence, and a read error may be involved. This rearrangement joins TRBV5-6 to TRBJ2-1; no firm D call. The CDR3 is 11 amino acids. Per the germline V gene, CDR1 is SGHDT and CDR2 is YYEEEE. The CDR3 spells CASSSHPRICF. The DNA for the CDR3 is TGTGCCAGCAGCTCTCATCCCAGGATTTGCTTC.

This clonotype was counted ten times or more. The chain links TRBV3-1 to TRBJ2-5; unclear D gene. The CDR3 extends over 15 amino acids. The V end was cut by 0 bases, the J end by 6 bases, with 14 bases between. Germline V gives CDR1 LGHDT, CDR2 YNNKEL (reference sequence). CDR3 residues: CASSQEWVTVKTQYF. The CDR3 DNA is TGTGCCAGCAGCCAAGAATGGGTGACGGTGAAGACCCAGTACTTC.

On this clonotype: This may arise from a read error, as a much more abundant clone is one base away. V gene TRBV4-3 combines with J gene TRBJ2-2, with D perhaps matching TRBD1 or TRBD2 (5 bases each). CDR1 is LGHNA, CDR2 YSLEER, per germline. The CDR3 is 15 amino acids. The DNA for the CDR3 is TGCGCCAGCGGAAGGGCACTATTTAACACCGGGGCGCTGTTTTTT. This encodes CASGRALFNTGALFF.

The genes are TRBV2 and TRBJ2-3, with D possibly matching TRBD1 (6 bases). The germline CDR1 and CDR2 sequences are SNHLY and FYNNEI. The CDR3 loop spans 11 amino acids. Trimming took off 11 bases at V and 5 bases at J, with 11 bases between the two ends. The DNA of the CDR3 is TGTGCCTCCCGAGGGGGAGATACGCAGTATTTT. This encodes CASRGGDTQYF.

In this sample, this clonotype turned up a few times. The chain employs TRBV3-1 and TRBJ2-1; D is ambiguous. With 4 bases removed from V and 2 bases from J, the gap between germline ends came to 12 bases. Looked up from germline, CDR1 is LGHDT and CDR2 is YNNKEL (reference sequence). The CDR3 spans 15 residues. The CDR3 region has the DNA TGTGCCAGCAGCCCCGTTATGAATCCCTACAATGAGCAGTTCTTC. Its protein product is CASSPVMNPYNEQFF.

This clonotype appeared a few times. This chain uses TRBV4-1 with TRBJ2-2, with 7 bases aligning to TRBD2. This CDR3 comprises 16 residues. V trimming: 3 bases; J trimming: 5 bases; junction bases outside the gene matches: 9. The germline V gene has CDR1 MGHRA and CDR2 YSYEKL. CDR3 sequence (DNA): TGCGCCAGCAGCCACCCCGGGACTATAAGGACCGGGGAGCTGTTTTTT. Its translation: CASSHPGTIRTGELFF.

About this clonotype: A much larger clone differs from this one at a single base, so this may be a read error. The V gene is TRBV7-2, the J gene TRBJ2-2; D is possibly TRBD2 (6 bases). Germline-derived CDR1 and CDR2 are SGHTA and FQGNSA. CDR3 length equals 16 residues. The CDR3 sequence is CAGSLGLTEGTGELFF. The CDR3 DNA sequence: TGTGCCGGCAGCCTCGGGCTGACGGAGGGCACCGGGGAGCTGTTTTTT.

This clonotype appeared many times. The chain joins TRBV7-9 to TRBJ2-5; D remains ambiguous. V lost 7 bases and J 1 base, leaving 13 bases between the germline ends. In germline, CDR1 is SEHNR, CDR2 FQNEAQ (reference sequence). The CDR3 is made up of 14 amino acids. CDR3 sequence reads: CASTPPSLQETQYF. CDR3 coding DNA: TGTGCCAGCACCCCCCCGAGCCTCCAAGAGACCCAGTACTTC.

This clonotype was seen only a few times. The chain has TRBV5-4 and TRBJ1-2; 8 bases fit TRBD1. Germline values: CDR1 SGHNT, CDR2 YYREEE (reference sequence). Trimming cost V 5 bases and J 13 bases; bases outside gene matches: 7. The CDR3 runs to 11 residues. The CDR3 bases are TGTGCCAGCAGGGCAGGGGGCGCGGCCACCTTC. It codes for CASRAGGAATF.

This clonotype was seen only a few times. The V call is TRBV7-8, the J call TRBJ2-7; tentative D call: TRBD1 (5 bases). The V and J ends lost 1 base and 6 bases respectively, with 10 bases between them. CDR3 length: 13 amino acids. Germline CDR1 is SGHVS and CDR2 is FQNEAQ. CDR3 nucleotides: TGTGCCAGCAGCTTAGGACAGTTTGGCGAGCAGTACGTC. This translates into CASSLGQFGEQYV.

Many counts were recorded for this clonotype. This chain links TRBV27 with TRBJ2-6; D may be TRBD2 (6 bases). Trimming pared 3 bases from V and 0 bases from J, leaving 9 bases between. CDR1 MNHEY and CDR2 SMNVEV come from the germline V gene (reference sequence). CDR3 length: 16 residues. The CDR3 reads CASSLGLYSGANVLTF. CDR3 coding DNA: TGTGCCAGCAGTTTGGGACTGTACTCTGGGGCCAACGTCCTGACTTTC.

This clonotype was detected ten times or more. The rearrangement uses TRBV7-9 and TRBJ2-2, with TRBD2 matching 14 bases. Germline values: CDR1 SEHNR, CDR2 FQNEAQ (reference sequence). The V and J ends lost 5 bases and 7 bases, in that order; junction bases with no gene match: 9. CDR3 length equals 17 residues. CDR3 bases: TGTGCCAGCAGCCCCGGACTAGCGGGGGGATTGGACGGGGAGCTGTTTTTT. It yields the protein CASSPGLAGGLDGELFF. Full variable domain (outside the CDR3, taken from reference TRBV7-9 and TRBJ2-2): DTGVSQNPRHKITKRGQNVTFRCDPISEHNRLYWYRQTLGQGPEFLTYFQNEAQLEKSRLLSDRFSAERPKGSFSTLEIQRTEQGDSAMYLCASSPGLAGGLDGELFFGEGSRLTVL.

There are many counts of this clonotype. This chain uses TRBV18 with TRBJ2-5, with no clear D. Trimming stripped 1 base from V and 2 bases from J, with 8 bases between. The CDR3 loop spans 14 amino acids. CDR1 KGHSH and CDR2 LQKENI come from the germline V gene. In DNA, the CDR3 is TGTGCCAGCTCACCACGTGGAGCTCAAGAGACCCAGTACTTC. Amino acid sequence: CASSPRGAQETQYF.

Ten or more counts support this clonotype. The V and J genes are TRBV7-2 and TRBJ2-4, with a weak D call TRBD2 (6 bases). This CDR3 is built from 14 residues. Trimming left V 4 bases short and J 3 bases short, with 10 bases between. Germline V lookup: CDR1 SGHTA, CDR2 FQGNSA. The CDR3 spells CASSSGTGKNIQYF. The CDR3 DNA reads TGTGCCAGCAGCTCAGGGACTGGCAAAAACATTCAGTACTTC. The whole variable domain, remainder taken from reference TRBV7-2 and TRBJ2-4, is GAGVSQSPSNKVTEKGKDVELRCDPISGHTALYWYRQSLGQGLEFLIYFQGNSAPDKSGLPSDRFSAERTGGSVSTLTIQRTQQEDSAVYLCASSSGTGKNIQYFGAGTRLSVL.

The chain employs TRBV29-1 and TRBJ1-5, with a weak D call TRBD1 (6 bases). This CDR3 spans 13 amino acids. CDR1 SQVTM and CDR2 ANQGSEA come from the germline V gene. V was pared by 7 bases and J by 5 bases, with 15 bases between. This CDR3 is CSGSQGKDQPQHF. CDR3 bases: TGCAGCGGCAGTCAGGGGAAGGATCAGCCCCAGCATTTT.

This clonotype was counted at least ten times. This chain links TRBV7-2 with TRBJ2-3; no clear D gene. CDR1 and CDR2 (germline): SGHTA, FQGNSA. The CDR3 has 14 amino acids. V lost 0 bases and J lost 4, with 8 bases in between. Written as DNA, the CDR3 is TGTGCCAGCAGCTTAGCAATTTCGCCAGATACGCAGTATTTT. It yields the protein CASSLAISPDTQYF.

This clonotype occurred a few times. V and J are TRBV5-1 and TRBJ2-3, with D maybe TRBD2 (6 bases). There are 15 residues in the CDR3. Trimming cost V 2 bases and J 0 bases, with 10 bases left between them. From germline, CDR1 is SGHRS and CDR2 YFSETQ. DNA for the CDR3: TGCGCCAGCAGCTTTGACGGGGGTAGCACAGATACGCAGTATTTT. Translated, it gives CASSFDGGSTDTQYF. Complete variable domain (other parts from reference TRBV5-1 and TRBJ2-3): KAGVTQTPRYLIKTRGQQVTLSCSPISGHRSVSWYQQTPGQGLQFLFEYFSETQRNKGNFPGRFSGRQFSNSRSEMNVSTLELGDSALYLCASSFDGGSTDTQYFGPGTRLTVL.

This clonotype was detected once. With a much larger clone just one base away, this may be a read error. The gene calls are TRBV28 and TRBJ2-3; possible D gene TRBD1, 5 bases. Germline-derived CDR1 and CDR2 are MDHEN and SYDVKM. The CDR3 covers 12 residues. The V end lost 6 bases, the J end lost 11 bases, and 15 bases lay between the germline ends. The CDR3 coding sequence is TGTGCCAGCAGGATCCAGGGCGTTATGCAGTATTTT. Amino acid sequence: CASRIQGVMQYF.

This clonotype was counted many times. J is TRBJ1-1 and V is TRBV4-2, with D perhaps matching TRBD1 (5 bases). The germline gives CDR1 LGHNA, CDR2 YNFKEQ. Trimming removed 3 bases at V and 1 base at J, with 9 bases between. The CDR3 has 14 amino acids. In nucleotides, the CDR3 is TGTGCCAGCAGCCAGGACGGGACGAACACTGAAGCTTTCTTT. Protein: CASSQDGTNTEAFF.